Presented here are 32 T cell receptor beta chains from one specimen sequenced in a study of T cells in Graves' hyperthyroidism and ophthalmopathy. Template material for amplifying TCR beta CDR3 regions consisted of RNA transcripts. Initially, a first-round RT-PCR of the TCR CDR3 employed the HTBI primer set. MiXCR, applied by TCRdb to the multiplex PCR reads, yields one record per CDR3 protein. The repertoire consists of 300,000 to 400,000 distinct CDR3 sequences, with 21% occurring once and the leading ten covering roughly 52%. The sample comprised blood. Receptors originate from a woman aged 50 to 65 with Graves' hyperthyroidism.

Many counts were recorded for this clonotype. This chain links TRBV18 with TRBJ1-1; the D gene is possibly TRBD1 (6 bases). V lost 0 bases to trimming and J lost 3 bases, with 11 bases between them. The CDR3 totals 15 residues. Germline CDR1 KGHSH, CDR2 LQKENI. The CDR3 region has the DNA TGTGCCAGCTCACCACCGAGCGGACAGTACACTGAAGCTTTCTTT. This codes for CASSPPSGQYTEAFF.

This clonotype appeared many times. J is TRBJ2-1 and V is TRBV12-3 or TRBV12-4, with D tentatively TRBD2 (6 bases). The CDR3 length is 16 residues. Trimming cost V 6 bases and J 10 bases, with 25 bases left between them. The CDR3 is CASSNQGGSRASEQFF. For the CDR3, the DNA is TGTGCCAGCAGCAATCAAGGAGGGAGTCGGGCAAGCGAGCAGTTCTTC.

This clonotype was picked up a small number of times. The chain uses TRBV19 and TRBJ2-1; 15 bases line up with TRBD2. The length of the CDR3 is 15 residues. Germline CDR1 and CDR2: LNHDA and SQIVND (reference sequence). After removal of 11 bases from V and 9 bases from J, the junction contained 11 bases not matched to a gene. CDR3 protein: CASRGLAGGEGEQFF. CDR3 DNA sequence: TGTGCCTCAAGGGGACTAGCGGGAGGCGAGGGTGAGCAGTTCTTC.

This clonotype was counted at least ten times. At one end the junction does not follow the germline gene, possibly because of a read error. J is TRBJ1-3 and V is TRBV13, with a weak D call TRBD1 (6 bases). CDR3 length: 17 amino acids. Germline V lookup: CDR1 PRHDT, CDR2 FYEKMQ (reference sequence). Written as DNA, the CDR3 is TGTGCCAGCAGCCTAGGTACGACAGGTCGAGCTGGAAACACCATATATTTT. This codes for CASSLGTTGRAGNTIYF. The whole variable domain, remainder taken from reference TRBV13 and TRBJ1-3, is AAGVIQSPRHLIKEKRETATLKCYPIPRHDTVYWYQQGPGQDPQFLISFYEKMQSDKGSIPDRFSAQQFSDYHSELNMSSLELGDSALYFCASSLGTTGRAGNTIYFGEGSWLTVV.

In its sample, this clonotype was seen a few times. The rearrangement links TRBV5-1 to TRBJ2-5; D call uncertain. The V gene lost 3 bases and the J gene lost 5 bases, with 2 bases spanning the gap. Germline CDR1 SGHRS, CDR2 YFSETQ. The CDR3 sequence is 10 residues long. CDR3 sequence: CASSSETQYF. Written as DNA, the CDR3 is TGCGCCAGCAGCTCCGAGACCCAGTACTTC.

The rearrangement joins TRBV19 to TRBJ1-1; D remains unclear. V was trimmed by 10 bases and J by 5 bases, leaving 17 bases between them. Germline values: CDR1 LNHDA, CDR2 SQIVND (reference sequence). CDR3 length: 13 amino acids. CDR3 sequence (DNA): TGTGCCACCACACCGGGTTTATTGACTGAAGCTTTCTTT. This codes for CATTPGLLTEAFF.

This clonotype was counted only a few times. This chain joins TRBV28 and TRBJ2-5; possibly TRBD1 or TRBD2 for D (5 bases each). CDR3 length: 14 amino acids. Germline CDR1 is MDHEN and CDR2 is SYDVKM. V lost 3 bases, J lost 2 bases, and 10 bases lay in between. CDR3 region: CASSLVGVQETQYF. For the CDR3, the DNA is TGTGCCAGCAGTTTGGTGGGGGTACAAGAGACCCAGTACTTC.

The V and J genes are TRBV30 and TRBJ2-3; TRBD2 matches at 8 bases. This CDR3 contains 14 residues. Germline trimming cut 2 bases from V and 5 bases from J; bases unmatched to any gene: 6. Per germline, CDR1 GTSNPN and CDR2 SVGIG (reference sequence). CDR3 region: CAWSPGAGEDTQYF. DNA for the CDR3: TGTGCCTGGAGTCCGGGAGCGGGAGAAGATACGCAGTATTTT.

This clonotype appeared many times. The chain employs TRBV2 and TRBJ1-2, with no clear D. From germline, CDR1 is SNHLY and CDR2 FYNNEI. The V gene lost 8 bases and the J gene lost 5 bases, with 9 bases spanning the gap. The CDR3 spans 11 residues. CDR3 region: CASRREYGYTF. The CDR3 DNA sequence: TGTGCCAGCCGCCGGGAGTATGGCTACACCTTC.

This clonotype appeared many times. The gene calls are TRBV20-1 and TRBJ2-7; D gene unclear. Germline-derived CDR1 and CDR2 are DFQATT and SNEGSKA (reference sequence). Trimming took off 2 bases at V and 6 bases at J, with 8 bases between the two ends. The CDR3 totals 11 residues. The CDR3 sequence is CSARSSGEQYF. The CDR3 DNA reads TGCAGTGCTAGAAGTAGTGGCGAGCAGTACTTC.

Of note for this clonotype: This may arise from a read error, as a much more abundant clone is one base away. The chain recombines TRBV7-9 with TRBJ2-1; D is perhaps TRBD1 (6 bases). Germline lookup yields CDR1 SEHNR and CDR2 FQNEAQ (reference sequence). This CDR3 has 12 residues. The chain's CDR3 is CVSSRQDNEQFF. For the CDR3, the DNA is TGTGTCAGCAGCCGACAGGACAATGAGCAGTTCTTC.

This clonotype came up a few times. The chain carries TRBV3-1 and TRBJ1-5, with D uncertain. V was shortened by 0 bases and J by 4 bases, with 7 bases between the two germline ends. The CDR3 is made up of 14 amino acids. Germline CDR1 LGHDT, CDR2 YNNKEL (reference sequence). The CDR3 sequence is CASSQDTTNQPQHF. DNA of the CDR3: TGTGCCAGCAGCCAAGACACCACAAATCAGCCCCAGCATTTT. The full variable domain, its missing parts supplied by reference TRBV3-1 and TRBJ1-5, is DTAVSQTPKYLVTQMGNDKSIKCEQNLGHDTMYWYKQDSKKFLKIMFSYNNKELIINETVPNRFSPKSPDKAHLNLHINSLELGDSAVYFCASSQDTTNQPQHFGDGTRLSIL.

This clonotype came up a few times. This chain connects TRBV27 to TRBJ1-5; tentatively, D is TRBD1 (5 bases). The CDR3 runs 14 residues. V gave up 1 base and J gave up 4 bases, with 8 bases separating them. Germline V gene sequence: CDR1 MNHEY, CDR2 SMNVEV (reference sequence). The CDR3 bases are TGTGCCAGCAGTTTATATCCAGGGAATCAGCCCCAGCATTTT. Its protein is CASSLYPGNQPQHF.

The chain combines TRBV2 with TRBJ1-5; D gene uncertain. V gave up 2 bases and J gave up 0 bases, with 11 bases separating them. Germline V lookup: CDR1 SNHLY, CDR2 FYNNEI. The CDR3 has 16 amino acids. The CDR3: CASSERQLYSNQPQHF. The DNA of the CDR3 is TGTGCCAGCAGTGAAAGGCAACTGTATAGCAATCAGCCCCAGCATTTT.

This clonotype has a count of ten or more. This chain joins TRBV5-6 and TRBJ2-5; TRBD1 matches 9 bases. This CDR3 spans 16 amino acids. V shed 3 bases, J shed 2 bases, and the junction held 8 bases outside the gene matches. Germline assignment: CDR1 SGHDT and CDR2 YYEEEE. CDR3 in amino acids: CASSWLGTGRQETQYF. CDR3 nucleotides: TGTGCCAGCAGCTGGCTGGGGACAGGGCGACAAGAGACCCAGTACTTC.

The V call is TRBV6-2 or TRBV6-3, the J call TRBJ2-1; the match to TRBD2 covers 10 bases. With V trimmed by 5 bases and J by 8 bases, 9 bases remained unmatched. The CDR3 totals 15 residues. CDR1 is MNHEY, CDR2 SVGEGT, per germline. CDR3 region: CASSGLAGVIDEQFF. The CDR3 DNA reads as TGTGCCAGCAGTGGGCTAGCGGGAGTAATCGATGAGCAGTTCTTC.

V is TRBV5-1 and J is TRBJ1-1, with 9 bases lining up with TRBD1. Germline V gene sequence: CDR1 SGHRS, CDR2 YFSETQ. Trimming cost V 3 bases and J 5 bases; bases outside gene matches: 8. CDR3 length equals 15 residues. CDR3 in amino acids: CASSSPGQGLTEAFF. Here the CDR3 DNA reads TGCGCCAGCAGCTCCCCCGGACAGGGGTTAACTGAAGCTTTCTTT.

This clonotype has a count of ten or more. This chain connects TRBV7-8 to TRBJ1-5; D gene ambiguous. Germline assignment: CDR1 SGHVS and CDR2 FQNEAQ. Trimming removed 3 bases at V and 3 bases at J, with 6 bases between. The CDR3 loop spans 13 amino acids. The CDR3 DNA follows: TGTGCCAGCAGCTTTGGGCCCAATCAGCCCCAGCATTTT. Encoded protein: CASSFGPNQPQHF.

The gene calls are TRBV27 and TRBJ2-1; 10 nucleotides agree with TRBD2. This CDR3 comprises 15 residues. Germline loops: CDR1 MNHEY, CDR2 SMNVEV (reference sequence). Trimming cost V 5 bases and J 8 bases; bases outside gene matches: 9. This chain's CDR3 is CASSPSSGSFDEQFF. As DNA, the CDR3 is TGTGCCAGCAGTCCCTCTAGCGGGAGTTTCGATGAGCAGTTCTTC.

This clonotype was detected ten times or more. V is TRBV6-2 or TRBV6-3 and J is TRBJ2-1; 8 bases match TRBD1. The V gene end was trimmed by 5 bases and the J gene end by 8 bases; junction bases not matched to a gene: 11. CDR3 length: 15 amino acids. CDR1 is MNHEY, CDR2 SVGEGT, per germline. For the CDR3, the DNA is TGTGCCAGCAGTAGGATGGGACAGGCTAGCGATGAGCAGTTCTTC. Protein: CASSRMGQASDEQFF.

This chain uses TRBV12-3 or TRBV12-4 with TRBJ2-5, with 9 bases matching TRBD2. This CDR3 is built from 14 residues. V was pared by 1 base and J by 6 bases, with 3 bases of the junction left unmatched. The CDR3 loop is CASSLGGRGKTQYF. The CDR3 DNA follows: TGTGCCAGCAGTTTAGGCGGGAGGGGAAAGACCCAGTACTTC.

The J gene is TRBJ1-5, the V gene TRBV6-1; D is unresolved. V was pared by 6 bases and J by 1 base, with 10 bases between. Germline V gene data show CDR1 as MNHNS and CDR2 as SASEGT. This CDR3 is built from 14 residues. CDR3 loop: CASRSGTSNQPQHF. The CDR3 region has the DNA TGTGCCAGCAGAAGCGGAACGAGCAATCAGCCCCAGCATTTT.

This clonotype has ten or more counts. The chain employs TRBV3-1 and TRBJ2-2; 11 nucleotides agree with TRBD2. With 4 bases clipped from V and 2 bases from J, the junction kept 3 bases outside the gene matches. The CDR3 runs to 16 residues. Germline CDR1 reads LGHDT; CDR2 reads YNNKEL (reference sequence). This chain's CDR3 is CASSLGTSGNTGELFF. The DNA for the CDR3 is TGTGCCAGCAGCCTAGGGACTAGCGGTAACACCGGGGAGCTGTTTTTT.

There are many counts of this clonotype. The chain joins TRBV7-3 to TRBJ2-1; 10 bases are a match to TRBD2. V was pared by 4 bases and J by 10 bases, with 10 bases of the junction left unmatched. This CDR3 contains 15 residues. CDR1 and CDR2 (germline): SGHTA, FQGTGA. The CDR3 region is CASSSSAGGPREQFF. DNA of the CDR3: TGTGCCAGCAGCTCCTCAGCGGGGGGGCCACGAGAGCAGTTCTTC.

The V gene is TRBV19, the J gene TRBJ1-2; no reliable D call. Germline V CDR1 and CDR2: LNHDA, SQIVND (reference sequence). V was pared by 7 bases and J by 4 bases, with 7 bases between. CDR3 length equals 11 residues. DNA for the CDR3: TGTGCCAGTATTTCCGGCTATGGCTACACCTTC. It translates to CASISGYGYTF.

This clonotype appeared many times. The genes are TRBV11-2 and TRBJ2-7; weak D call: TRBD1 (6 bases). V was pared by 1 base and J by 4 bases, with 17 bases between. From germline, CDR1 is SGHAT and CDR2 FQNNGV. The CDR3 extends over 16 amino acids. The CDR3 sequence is CASSLGGTGHGYEQYF. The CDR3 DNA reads TGTGCCAGCAGCTTAGGAGGAACAGGGCACGGATACGAGCAGTACTTC.

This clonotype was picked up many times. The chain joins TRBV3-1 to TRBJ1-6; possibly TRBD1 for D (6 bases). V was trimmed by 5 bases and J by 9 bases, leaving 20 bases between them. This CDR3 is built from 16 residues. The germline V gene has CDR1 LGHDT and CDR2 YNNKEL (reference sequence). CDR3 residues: CASSFRTVLGGSPLHF. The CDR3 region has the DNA TGTGCCAGCAGCTTCCGGACAGTCCTGGGCGGTTCACCCCTCCACTTT.

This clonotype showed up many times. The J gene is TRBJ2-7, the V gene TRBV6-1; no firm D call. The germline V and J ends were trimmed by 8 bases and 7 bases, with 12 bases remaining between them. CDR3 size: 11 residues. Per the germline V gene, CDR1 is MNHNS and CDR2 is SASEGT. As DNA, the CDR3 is TGTGCCAGCCAGAGTCCCCCGGAGCAGTACTTC. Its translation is CASQSPPEQYF.

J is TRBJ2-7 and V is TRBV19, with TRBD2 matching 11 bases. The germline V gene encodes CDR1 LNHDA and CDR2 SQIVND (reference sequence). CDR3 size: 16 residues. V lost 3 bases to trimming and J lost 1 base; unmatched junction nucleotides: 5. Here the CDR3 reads CASSIAGTSGSYEQYF. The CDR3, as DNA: TGTGCCAGTAGTATTGCCGGGACTAGCGGTTCCTACGAGCAGTACTTC.

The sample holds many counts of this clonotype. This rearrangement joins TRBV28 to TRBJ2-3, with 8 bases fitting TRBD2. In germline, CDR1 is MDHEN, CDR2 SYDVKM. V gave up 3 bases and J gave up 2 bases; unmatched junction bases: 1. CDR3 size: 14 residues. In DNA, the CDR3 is TGTGCCAGCAGTTTCGGGGGGGCCACAGATACGCAGTATTTT. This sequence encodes CASSFGGATDTQYF. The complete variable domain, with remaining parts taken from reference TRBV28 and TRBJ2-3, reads DVKVTQSSRYLVKRTGEKVFLECVQDMDHENMFWYRQDPGLGLRLIYFSYDVKMKEKGDIPEGYSVSREKKERFSLILESASTNQTSMYLCASSFGGATDTQYFGPGTRLTVL.

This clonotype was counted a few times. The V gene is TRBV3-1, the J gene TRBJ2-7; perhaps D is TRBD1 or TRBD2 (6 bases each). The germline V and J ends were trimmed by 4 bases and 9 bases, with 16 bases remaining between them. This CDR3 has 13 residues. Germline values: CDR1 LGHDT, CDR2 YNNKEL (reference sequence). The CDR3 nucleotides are TGTGCCAGCAGCCCTCCGGGGGCTAGGGGGCAGTACTTC. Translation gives CASSPPGARGQYF.

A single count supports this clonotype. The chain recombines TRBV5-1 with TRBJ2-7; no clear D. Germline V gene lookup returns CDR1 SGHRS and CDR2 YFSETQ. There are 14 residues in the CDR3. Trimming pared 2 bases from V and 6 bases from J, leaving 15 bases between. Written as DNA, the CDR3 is TGCGCCAGCAGCTTTGGGCAGGCGAGAAGCGAGCAGTACTTC. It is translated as CASSFGQARSEQYF.